Described below is a single T cell receptor (beta chain) sequence and its context. The length of the CDR3 is 14 residues. Trimming shortened V by 2 bases and J by 2 bases, and 9 bases separated the two germline ends. Germline CDR1 SGHAT, CDR2 FQNNGV. The sample originates from a study of control samples from healthy donors and cancer patients. TCRdb's copy holds only in-frame clones and misses some; the assay was immunoSEQ multiplex PCR. This sample has around 130,000 clones, with about 89% found just once. Specimen: blood. The chain links TRBV11-2 to TRBJ2-5; D uncertain. This receptor was taken from a man over 45 in good health. This chain's CDR3 is CASSLLPLQETQYF. The CDR3, as DNA: TGTGCCAGCAGCTTACTCCCCCTACAAGAGACCCAGTACTTC.